Each of the 10 T cell receptor beta chains below was sequenced from the same sample in a study of T cell responses to AZD1222 COVID-19 vaccine. Clones were sequenced by immunoSEQ multiplex PCR, and TCRdb holds only the in-frame ones, with some missing. The sample shows 110,000 or so clones, roughly 85% of them seen only once. The sample consisted of peripheral blood, taken on day 0 of AZD1222 vaccination. The receptors were gathered from an adult in good health.

The chain has TRBV30 and TRBJ2-5; TRBD2 agrees at 10 bases. Germline-derived CDR1 and CDR2 are GTSNPN and SVGIG (reference sequence). Germline trimming cut 8 bases from V and 2 bases from J; bases unmatched to any gene: 5. CDR3 size: 13 residues. The CDR3 here is CARSGGWQETQYF. DNA for the CDR3: TGTGCCCGTAGCGGGGGGTGGCAAGAGACCCAGTACTTC.

The V gene is TRBV5-4, the J gene TRBJ1-1; D may be TRBD1 (5 bases). Germline V gives CDR1 SGHNT, CDR2 YYREEE (reference sequence). The V end was cut by 6 bases, the J end by 0 bases, with 15 bases between. CDR3 length equals 15 residues. The CDR3 reads CASNSLDRMNTEAFF. In DNA, the CDR3 is TGTGCCAGCAACTCCTTAGACAGAATGAACACTGAAGCTTTCTTT. The full variable domain, rest sourced from reference TRBV5-4 and TRBJ1-1, is ETGVTQSPTHLIKTRGQQVTLRCSSQSGHNTVSWYQQALGQGPQFIFQYYREEENGRGNFPPRFSGLQFPNYSSELNVNALELDDSALYLCASNSLDRMNTEAFFGQGTRLTVV.

A few counts support this clone. The rearrangement links TRBV27 to TRBJ1-1, with a tentative D call TRBD1 (5 bases). The CDR3 sequence is 14 residues long. Germline CDR1 and CDR2: MNHEY and SMNVEV (reference sequence). Between the trimmed V and J ends, which lost 6 bases and 2 bases, there was a span of 13 bases. CDR3 amino acids: CASRGQGFNTEAFF. The CDR3 bases are TGTGCCAGCAGAGGGCAGGGCTTCAACACTGAAGCTTTCTTT.

This clone came up once. This chain connects TRBV18 to TRBJ1-1; D is ambiguous. Trimming took 2 bases from V and 2 from J, leaving 12 bases between them. The V gene's germline CDR1 is KGHSH and CDR2 LQKENI. This CDR3 is built from 15 residues. CDR3 sequence: CASSPSSGLNTEAFF. The CDR3 coding sequence is TGTGCCAGCTCACCATCCAGCGGTCTCAACACTGAAGCTTTCTTT.

This rearrangement joins TRBV25-1 to TRBJ2-5; no definite D call. V was trimmed by 2 bases and J by 2 bases, leaving 6 bases between them. The CDR3 is 13 residues long. CDR1 is MGHDK and CDR2 is SYGVNS in the germline V gene. The CDR3 nucleotides are TGTGCCAGCAGTGAAGGGTCGCAAGAGACCCAGTACTTC. Amino acid sequence: CASSEGSQETQYF.

This rearrangement joins TRBV6-1 to TRBJ2-1, with D possibly TRBD1 on 6 matching bases. Germline V gives CDR1 MNHNS, CDR2 SASEGT. The CDR3 is 15 residues long. Trimming left V 1 base short and J 6 bases short, with 13 bases between. CDR3 sequence: CASSEDPGVVNEQFF. CDR3 coding DNA: TGTGCCAGCAGTGAAGATCCAGGGGTGGTCAATGAGCAGTTCTTC.

The CDR3 protein is CASSPQDPYEQYF. CDR3 sequence (DNA): TGTGCCAGCAGCCCACAGGACCCCTACGAGCAGTACTTC. The chain is built from TRBV12-3 or TRBV12-4 and TRBJ2-7; a weak D match, TRBD1 (5 bases). Trimming stripped 6 bases from V and 2 bases from J, with 11 bases between. The CDR3 spans 13 residues.

The gene calls are TRBV19 and TRBJ1-2; possible D gene TRBD1, 5 bases. Germline values: CDR1 LNHDA, CDR2 SQIVND (reference sequence). The CDR3 loop spans 13 amino acids. V was pared by 3 bases and J by 8 bases, with 13 bases between. CDR3 residues: CASSISGTGGYTF. The CDR3 nucleotides read TGTGCCAGTAGTATCTCAGGGACCGGCGGCTACACCTTC.

Only a few counts were recorded for this clone. The chain carries TRBV11-2 and TRBJ2-7, with 7 bases lining up with TRBD2. Trimming at V came to 6 bases and at J to 2 bases, leaving 10 bases not matched to a gene. CDR1 and CDR2 from the germline V gene are SGHAT and FQNNGV. The CDR3 contains 15 residues. CDR3 nucleotides: TGTGCCAGCAGAAAACTGGGAGGGAAACCCTACGAGCAGTACTTC. This sequence encodes CASRKLGGKPYEQYF.

In DNA, the CDR3 is TGTGCCAGTAGTATTGCTGGGGACAGTATTTATCAGCCCCAGCATTTT. It specifies CASSIAGDSIYQPQHF. This chain links TRBV19 with TRBJ1-5; 7 bases align to TRBD1. The V segment lost 3 bases and the J segment 5 bases; nucleotides outside the gene matches: 10. CDR1 is LNHDA and CDR2 is SQIVND in the germline V gene (reference sequence). The CDR3 runs 16 residues.